This TCR beta chain was found in a study of blood T cell repertoires in COVID-19 (TCRdb year 2020). As for the study more broadly: The collaborator samples originated in the United States, Italy and Spain and spanned the acute and convalescent phases of COVID-19. Where available, HLA class I and class II types were taken from metadata supplied by the sample provider and were not determined by assay-based typing. The repertoires were released in a freely available public database meant as a resource for research on the immune response to SARS-CoV-2. Samples came from the ongoing ImmuneRACE study (first 160 participants) plus 1,254 subjects from 6 global collaborators. The dataset comprised deeply sampled blood TCRbeta repertoires from subjects exposed to, actively infected with, or recovered from COVID-19. The material from the prospective study consisted of cDNA or gDNA derived from T cells, B-cell-depleted T cells, or PBMCs. The sample metadata nearly always contained a de-identified subject ID, COVID-19 status, age in years and sex. Results and caveats for the whole study, not just this receptor: How much clinical and demographic metadata was included differed by source and by participant, and the metadata was provided uncurated.

On this clone: There is no known antigen for this receptor. It has no much larger one-base neighbor in the sample; base qualities were not kept.

The immunoSEQ Assay, a bias-controlled multiplex PCR, was used to amplify TCRbeta CDR3 regions from genomic DNA. As for how the authors treated the data: The number of nucleated cells in each sample was estimated by amplification of reference gene primers within the assay. Sequence reads were collapsed and filtered to measure the absolute abundance of every unique TCRbeta CDR3 rearrangement. For each sample, productive Simpson clonality was calculated as the square root of Simpson's diversity index across productive rearrangements. TCRdb took this table from immuneACCESS and kept in-frame rearrangements with V and J called. Such tables lack part of the clones; where checked against another copy, unresolved V genes explain under half of the gap, and the rest is unexplained. V and J calls and clone size are given by that table; D and trimming were obtained from the DNA. This sample gives under 350,000 clones in total; around nine tenths of them show up just once. Of the sample, around 2.4% falls within the top ten clones.

The germline V gene provides CDR1 SGHTA and CDR2 FQGTGA. The CDR3 runs 16 residues from the cysteine to the phenylalanine. Left in the record is the CDR3 DNA by itself, 48 bases read in frame from the first base. At the junction V is shortened by 1 base and J by 10 bases; bases outside the gene matches: 8. Enrolling through a virtual design, the prospective study's participants ranged in age from roughly 18 to 100 years and lived across 24 United States geographic areas. Cohort assignment in the prospective study relied on participant-reported clinical history from a screening survey and a study questionnaire. Recovered participants in ImmuneRACE Cohort 3 were defined as having two consecutive negative NP/OP PCR tests, clearance from a healthcare professional, or resolution of symptoms. Each participant in the prospective study had whole blood, serum and a nasopharyngeal or oropharyngeal swab collected by mobile phlebotomists. Prospective study participants could optionally give additional blood draws and questionnaires over an approximately two-month period. Prospective study blood samples were shipped either frozen or at room temperature before DNA extraction.

The receptor comes from a woman aged 18-30 years who had recovered from COVID-19. Specimen: PBMCs or T cells enriched from blood (not recorded which). The sequence joins TRBV7-3 to TRBJ1-6; TRBD1 lines up with 9 middle nucleotides. The nucleotides are TGTGCCAGCAGCTTAAGGGGGGGACAGGGAACCTCACCCCTCCACTTT. It translates to CASSLRGGQGTSPLHF.